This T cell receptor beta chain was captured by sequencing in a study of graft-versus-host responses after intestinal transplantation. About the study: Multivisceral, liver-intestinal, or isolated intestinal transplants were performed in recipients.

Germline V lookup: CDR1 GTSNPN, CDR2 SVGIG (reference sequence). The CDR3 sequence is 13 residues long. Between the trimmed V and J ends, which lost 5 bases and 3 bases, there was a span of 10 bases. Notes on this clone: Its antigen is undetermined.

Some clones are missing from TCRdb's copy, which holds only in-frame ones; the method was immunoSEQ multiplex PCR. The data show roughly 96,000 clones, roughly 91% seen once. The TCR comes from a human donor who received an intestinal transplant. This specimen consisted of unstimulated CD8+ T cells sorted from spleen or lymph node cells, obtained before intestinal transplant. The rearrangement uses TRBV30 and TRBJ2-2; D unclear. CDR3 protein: CAWEMSYTGELFF. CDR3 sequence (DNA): TGTGCCTGGGAGATGAGTTACACCGGGGAGCTGTTTTTT.